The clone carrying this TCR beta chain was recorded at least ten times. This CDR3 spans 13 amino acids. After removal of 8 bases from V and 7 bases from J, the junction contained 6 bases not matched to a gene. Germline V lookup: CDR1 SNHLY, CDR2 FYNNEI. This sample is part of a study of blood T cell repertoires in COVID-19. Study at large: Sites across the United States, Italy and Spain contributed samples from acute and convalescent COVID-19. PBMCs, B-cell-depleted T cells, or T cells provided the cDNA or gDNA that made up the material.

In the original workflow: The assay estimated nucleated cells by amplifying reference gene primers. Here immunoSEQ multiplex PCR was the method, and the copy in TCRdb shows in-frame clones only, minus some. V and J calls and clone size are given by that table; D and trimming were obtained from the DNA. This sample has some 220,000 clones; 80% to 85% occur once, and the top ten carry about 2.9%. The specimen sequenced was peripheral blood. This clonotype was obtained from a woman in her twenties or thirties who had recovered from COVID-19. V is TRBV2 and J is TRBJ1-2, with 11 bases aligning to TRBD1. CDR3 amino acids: CASRDRGSGGYTF. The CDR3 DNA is TGTGCCAGCCGGGACAGGGGGAGTGGTGGCTACACCTTC.